Included here is one T cell receptor (beta chain) sequence, with context. This sample is drawn from a study of OX40 agonist ivuxolimab in advanced cancers. The data were produced by immunoSEQ multiplex PCR, yet TCRdb's version contains in-frame clones alone and is incomplete. The sample gives roughly 51,000 clones, approximately 90% of which show up once; approximately 1.4% is in the top ten. V lost 5 bases to trimming and J lost 5 bases, with 13 bases between them. The CDR3 has 13 residues. CDR1 is MDHEN and CDR2 is SYDVKM in the germline V gene. The sequences come from CD4+ or CD8+ T cells sorted from blood, collected in a trial of the OX40 agonist ivuxolimab. The TCR comes from an adult with an advanced solid tumor such as melanoma, head and neck, liver or kidney cancer. The chain carries TRBV28 and TRBJ2-7; D gene ambiguous. Here the CDR3 DNA reads TGTGCCAGCAGTGGCGAACCGGTTAACGAGCAGTACTTC. The encoded protein is CASSGEPVNEQYF.